A selection of T cell receptor beta chains follows, all from one sample in a study of blood T cell repertoires in COVID-19. Assay: immunoSEQ multiplex PCR; the TCRdb copy retains only in-frame clones and omits some. The profile covers 200,000 to 300,000 clones, with approximately 86% appearing a single time and 1.5% to 2% taken by the ten largest. Sequencing used peripheral blood. These receptors all stem from a young man with active or convalescent COVID-19. The CDR3 runs from the conserved cysteine through the conserved F or W. The D gene is left open where the match is weak. The size entry is marked missing in some rows and otherwise reads once, few, many or a size class.

clone size | J gene | V gene | CDR3 length | D gene | CDR3 protein | CDR3 DNA
- | TRBJ1-1 | TRBV11-2 | 12 | - | CASSPTGLGTFF | TGTGCCAGCAGCCCCACAGGGCTCGGGACTTTCTTT
- | TRBJ1-2 | TRBV27 | 15 | - | CASSPSAGQVAGYTF | TGTGCCAGCAGTCCCAGCGCGGGGCAGGTAGCTGGCTACACCTTC
- | TRBJ2-5 | TRBV4-2 | 16 | - | CASSQGGTLDQETQYF | TGTGCCAGCAGCCAAGGTGGGACACTGGACCAAGAGACCCAGTACTTC
- | TRBJ2-5 | TRBV2 | 13 | TRBD1 | CASSPTGTETQYF | TGTGCCAGCAGCCCGACAGGGACAGAGACCCAGTACTTC
- | TRBJ1-5 | TRBV27 | 13 | - | CASSEQGNQPQHF | TGTGCCAGCAGTGAACAGGGTAATCAGCCCCAGCATTTT
- | TRBJ1-5 | TRBV15 | 17 | TRBD1 | CATSRAIQGKRNQPQHF | TGTGCCACCAGCAGAGCGATACAGGGGAAAAGGAATCAGCCCCAGCATTTT
- | TRBJ1-6 | TRBV18 | 15 | - | CASSPLDSLNSPLHF | TGTGCCAGCTCACCACTAGACAGCCTTAATTCACCCCTCCACTTT
once | TRBJ1-6 | TRBV7-9 | 14 | - | CASSSDGVNSPLHF | TGTGCCAGCAGTTCGGACGGGGTAAATTCACCCCTCCACTTT
- | TRBJ1-6 | TRBV12-5 | 15 | - | CASASLVGQGVPLHF | TGTGCTAGTGCATCCCTTGTGGGGCAGGGTGTACCCCTCCACTTT
- | TRBJ2-3 | TRBV10-3 | 18 | - | CAISEKGQILTSTDTQYF | TGTGCCATCAGTGAGAAAGGACAGATACTTACTAGCACAGATACGCAGTATTTT
- | TRBJ2-2 | TRBV7-9 | 13 | - | CASRAGLAGELFF | TGTGCCAGCAGAGCAGGGTTGGCCGGGGAGCTGTTTTTT
once | TRBJ2-7 | TRBV5-4 | 15 | TRBD1 | CASSLGSGGSYEQYF | TGTGCCAGCAGCTTGGGTTCAGGGGGCTCCTACGAGCAGTACTTC
- | TRBJ2-1 | TRBV4-3 | 16 | - | CASSQDLAVQYNEQFF | TGCGCCAGCAGCCAAGATTTAGCGGTTCAATACAATGAGCAGTTCTTC
few | TRBJ2-7 | TRBV4-2 | 13 | - | CASSQDSRDEQYF | TGTGCCAGCAGCCAAGATTCCCGGGACGAGCAGTACTTC
- | TRBJ1-1 | TRBV7-2 | 15 | - | CASSLEGTMNTEAFF | TGTGCCAGCAGCTTAGAGGGGACAATGAACACTGAAGCTTTCTTT
- | TRBJ2-3 | TRBV7-8 | 16 | TRBD1 | CASSTRWTGLVDTQYF | TGTGCCAGCAGCACCCGGTGGACAGGGTTGGTAGATACGCAGTATTTT
- | TRBJ1-1 | TRBV12-3/TRBV12-4 | 13 | - | CASSRVSSAEAFF | TGTGCCAGCAGCCGTGTATCAAGCGCTGAAGCTTTCTTT
- | TRBJ1-1 | TRBV5-5 | 15 | - | CASSSEWRVNTEAFF | TGTGCCAGCAGCTCCGAGTGGAGGGTGAACACTGAAGCTTTCTTT
- | TRBJ2-3 | TRBV7-8 | 16 | TRBD2 | CASSRNSGGGADTQYF | TGTGCCAGCAGCAGAAATAGCGGGGGCGGAGCAGATACGCAGTATTTT
- | TRBJ1-6 | TRBV11-2 | 15 | - | CASSLPPSLDSPLHF | TGTGCCAGCAGCTTACCTCCGAGTCTTGATTCACCCCTCCACTTT
once | TRBJ2-7 | TRBV7-2 | 15 | - | CASRDPGDISYEQYF | TGTGCCAGCAGGGACCCAGGGGACATTTCCTACGAGCAGTACTTC
- | TRBJ2-2 | TRBV5-6 | 16 | TRBD1 | CASSLGTGGNIGELFF | TGTGCCAGCAGCTTGGGGACAGGGGGAAACATCGGGGAGCTGTTTTTT
once | TRBJ1-2 | TRBV6-5 | 15 | - | CASSYGRGASDGYTF | TGTGCCAGCAGTTACGGGCGGGGGGCGTCGGATGGCTACACCTTC
- | TRBJ2-3 | TRBV11-2 | 13 | - | CASSPGITDTQYF | TGTGCCAGCAGCCCGGGGATCACAGATACGCAGTATTTT
- | TRBJ1-4 | TRBV10-2 | 12 | - | CASSERDEKLFF | TGCGCCAGCAGTGAACGAGATGAAAAACTGTTTTTT
- | TRBJ2-7 | TRBV9 | 16 | TRBD2 | CASSASAGGGGYEQYF | TGTGCCAGCAGCGCCTCGGCTGGCGGGGGTGGTTACGAGCAGTACTTC
- | TRBJ2-5 | TRBV19 | 16 | TRBD2 | CASSPRRLAGGETQYF | TGTGCCAGTAGTCCCCGACGCCTAGCGGGAGGAGAGACCCAGTACTTC
once | TRBJ1-5 | TRBV4-1 | 14 | - | CASSRGLGNQPQHF | TGCGCCAGCAGCCGTGGACTGGGCAATCAGCCCCAGCATTTT
once | TRBJ1-2 | TRBV27 | 13 | - | CASSFEGNYGYTF | TGTGCCAGCAGTTTCGAGGGAAACTATGGCTACACCTTC
- | TRBJ2-7 | TRBV7-2 | 14 | TRBD2 | CASSLAAGAYEQYF | TGTGCCAGCAGCTTAGCTGCGGGGGCCTACGAGCAGTACTTC
- | TRBJ2-5 | TRBV9 | 17 | TRBD2 | CASSVAGSGLVGETQYF | TGTGCCAGCAGCGTAGCTGGGTCCGGACTAGTGGGAGAGACCCAGTACTTC